The 2 T cell receptor beta chains below all came from one sample that was sequenced in a study of blood T cells in healthy people across ages. With a J-beta primer mix and a sample-barcoded 5' primer, a second PCR ran about 6 to 11 cycles. TCRdb reprocessed the 5' RACE reads with MiXCR, giving one entry per CDR3 protein. Of roughly 500,000 distinct CDR3 sequences detected, roughly 28% appear once; the ten largest clones hold less than 20%. What was sequenced was blood. Every receptor here comes from a woman aged 70-85 years in good health.

V and J are TRBV7-2 and TRBJ2-3, with TRBD2 matching 8 bases. The CDR3 spans 15 residues. The ends lost 6 bases at V and 2 bases at J; junction bases unmatched: 7. Germline V gene sequence: CDR1 SGHTA, CDR2 FQGNSA. The CDR3 nucleotides are TGTGCCAGCAGACGCACGGGGGGGTACACAGATACGCAGTATTTT. Translation gives CASRRTGGYTDTQYF. Combining the CDR3 with reference TRBV7-2 and TRBJ2-3 gives the whole variable domain GAGVSQSPSNKVTEKGKDVELRCDPISGHTALYWYRQSLGQGLEFLIYFQGNSAPDKSGLPSDRFSAERTGGSVSTLTIQRTQQEDSAVYLCASRRTGGYTDTQYFGPGTRLTVL.

The chain recombines TRBV4-1 with TRBJ2-7; possible D gene TRBD1, 5 bases. This CDR3 contains 14 residues. Germline V gene data show CDR1 as MGHRA and CDR2 as YSYEKL. V was clipped by 0 bases and J by 4 bases, with 10 bases between them. The CDR3 spells CASSQDGALYEQYF. CDR3 sequence (DNA): TGCGCCAGCAGCCAAGATGGGGCCCTTTACGAGCAGTACTTC.